The clone carrying this T cell receptor beta chain was seen a few times. The sample comes from a study of T cell clonality in common variable immunodeficiency. Measured with immunoSEQ multiplex PCR; TCRdb has only the in-frame clones, and not every one. Reported are approximately 34,000 clones, none seen only once; the ten largest carry approximately 3.6%. This sequence was found in a person aged 18 to 70 in good health. Source material: peripheral blood mononuclear cells.

CDR3 amino acids: CASSPGQDSPLFF. The covered CDR3 bases are TGTGCCAGCTCACCCGGACAGGATTCACCA. The chain has TRBV18 and TRBJ1-4, with 7 bases that match TRBD1. The missing CDR3 end, 3 residues past where the read stops, is filled in from the germline J gene. Per germline, CDR1 KGHSH and CDR2 LQKENI. The CDR3 has 13 amino acids. The whole variable domain, remainder taken from reference TRBV18 and TRBJ1-4, is NAGVMQNPRHLVRRRGQEARLRCSPMKGHSHVYWYRQLPEEGLKFMVYLQKENIIDESGMPKERFSAEFPKEGPSILRIQQVVRGDSAAYFCASSPGQDSPLFFGSGTQLSVL.